The next 27 T cell receptor beta chains were all read from a single sample in a study of cytotoxic CD8 clonotypes in ibrutinib-treated CLL. Only in-frame clones appear in the TCRdb table, and some are missing; sequencing was by immunoSEQ multiplex PCR. This table holds 95,000 to 100,000 clones, 70% to 80% found once. The sample consisted of PBMCs, taken after 12 months of ibrutinib treatment. The receptors shown here come from a human donor with chronic lymphocytic leukemia.

The gene calls are TRBV18 and TRBJ1-1; perhaps TRBD1 as D (5 bases). Germline assignment: CDR1 KGHSH and CDR2 LQKENI. Trimming pared 3 bases from V and 1 base from J, leaving 15 bases between. This CDR3 is built from 16 residues. CDR3 residues: CASSPRGADRNTEAFF. Here the CDR3 DNA reads TGTGCCAGCTCACCGCGAGGGGCAGACAGGAACACTGAAGCTTTCTTT.

This clone was detected a few times. The chain joins TRBV5-1 to TRBJ2-6; no firm D call. There are 15 residues in the CDR3. CDR1 SGHRS and CDR2 YFSETQ come from the germline V gene. V was cut by 4 bases and J by 0 bases, with 8 bases left in between. The CDR3 DNA is TGCGCCAGCAGCATACTTGGCTCTGGGGCCAACGTCCTGACTTTC. Translated, it gives CASSILGSGANVLTF. The variable domain in full, with the rest retrieved from reference TRBV5-1 and TRBJ2-6, is KAGVTQTPRYLIKTRGQQVTLSCSPISGHRSVSWYQQTPGQGLQFLFEYFSETQRNKGNFPGRFSGRQFSNSRSEMNVSTLELGDSALYLCASSILGSGANVLTFGAGSRLTVL.

This clone was seen only once. The V gene is TRBV7-3, the J gene TRBJ2-6; D gene ambiguous. The CDR3 length is 14 residues. Germline CDR1 and CDR2: SGHTA and FQGTGA. Trimming took 2 bases from V and 4 from J, leaving 6 bases between them. CDR3 amino acids: CASSLATGANVLTF. CDR3 DNA sequence: TGTGCCAGCAGCTTAGCGACCGGGGCCAACGTCCTGACTTTC.

The chain employs TRBV6-5 and TRBJ1-2, with D maybe TRBD1 (5 bases). The V gene lost 6 bases and the J gene lost 6 bases, with 20 bases spanning the gap. The CDR3 runs to 15 residues. The germline gives CDR1 MNHEY, CDR2 SVGAGI. The CDR3 nucleotides are TGTGCCAGCAGCACGGGGGGGTCCGGGTGGCATGGCTACACCTTC. Its translation is CASSTGGSGWHGYTF.

Comments on this clone: The same CDR3 also results from other DNA sequences found in this sample. V gene TRBV28 combines with J gene TRBJ2-7; no firm D call. CDR1 is MDHEN, CDR2 SYDVKM, per germline. This CDR3 region has 12 residues. V was trimmed by 4 bases and J by 2 bases, leaving 6 bases between them. CDR3 sequence (DNA): TGTGCCAGCAGTTCAGGTCCCTACGAGCAGTACTTC. This codes for CASSSGPYEQYF. Supplemented by reference TRBV28 and TRBJ2-7, the full variable domain reads DVKVTQSSRYLVKRTGEKVFLECVQDMDHENMFWYRQDPGLGLRLIYFSYDVKMKEKGDIPEGYSVSREKKERFSLILESASTNQTSMYLCASSSGPYEQYFGPGTRLTVT.

The rearrangement links TRBV9 to TRBJ2-2, with TRBD1 as a possible D gene (5 bases). Per the germline V gene, CDR1 is SGDLS and CDR2 is YYNGEE. This CDR3 is 14 amino acids long. The germline V and J ends were trimmed by 4 bases and 0 bases, with 7 bases remaining between them. CDR3 amino acids: CASSQGTNTGELFF. CDR3 DNA sequence: TGTGCCAGCAGCCAGGGTACGAACACCGGGGAGCTGTTTTTT.

V and J are TRBV5-1 and TRBJ2-1; 9 positions match TRBD2. With 2 bases clipped from V and 7 bases from J, the junction kept 10 bases outside the gene matches. The length of the CDR3 is 16 residues. Per the germline V gene, CDR1 is SGHRS and CDR2 is YFSETQ. The CDR3: CASSLTSSGAQNEQFF. CDR3 bases: TGCGCCAGCAGCTTAACTTCTAGCGGGGCACAGAATGAGCAGTTCTTC.

The chain uses TRBV7-9 and TRBJ2-5; TRBD1 aligns across 10 bases. The germline V gene has CDR1 SEHNR and CDR2 FQNEAQ (reference sequence). The CDR3 has 16 amino acids. V shed 4 bases and J 3 bases; nucleotides not matched to a gene: 8. The CDR3: CASSSSGQGGKETQYF. The DNA of the CDR3 is TGTGCCAGCAGCTCCTCCGGACAGGGGGGGAAAGAGACCCAGTACTTC.

This sequence joins TRBV9 and TRBJ2-7; 8 bases are shared with TRBD2. Germline-derived CDR1 and CDR2 are SGDLS and YYNGEE. The CDR3 consists of 15 residues. V gave up 4 bases and J gave up 0 bases; unmatched junction bases: 6. The CDR3 spells CASSSHGGDSYEQYF. The CDR3 coding sequence is TGTGCCAGCAGCTCCCACGGGGGGGACTCCTACGAGCAGTACTTC.

J is TRBJ1-5 and V is TRBV6-1, with no clear D. The CDR3 is 15 residues long. V was trimmed by 4 bases and J by 1 base, leaving 11 bases between them. Germline V CDR1 and CDR2: MNHNS, SASEGT. This CDR3 is CASSVKVLSNQPQHF. In DNA, the CDR3 is TGTGCCAGCAGTGTGAAGGTACTGAGCAATCAGCCCCAGCATTTT.

This rearrangement joins TRBV10-3 to TRBJ1-4, with unresolved D. The CDR3 is 13 residues long. CDR1 is ENHRY, CDR2 SYGVKD, per germline. The V end lost 4 bases, the J end lost 4 bases, and 7 bases lay between the germline ends. The CDR3 loop is CAISVGGNEKLFF. The CDR3 DNA sequence: TGTGCCATCAGTGTGGGCGGTAATGAAAAACTGTTTTTT.

This clone occurred once. The chain is built from TRBV30 and TRBJ2-5; weak D call: TRBD2 (7 bases). The V end lost 3 bases, the J end lost 5 bases, and 16 bases lay between the germline ends. The CDR3 totals 14 residues. Germline V gives CDR1 GTSNPN, CDR2 SVGIG (reference sequence). CDR3 in DNA: TGTGCCTGGAGCGTAGGGGGGGATTCGGAGACCCAGTACTTC. This codes for CAWSVGGDSETQYF. The full variable domain, rest sourced from reference TRBV30 and TRBJ2-5, is SQTIHQWPATLVQPVGSPLSLECTVEGTSNPNLYWYRQAAGRGLQLLFYSVGIGQISSEVPQNLSASRPQDRQFILSSKKLLLSDSGFYLCAWSVGGDSETQYFGPGTRLLVL.

The chain is built from TRBV6-1 and TRBJ2-1; D perhaps matches TRBD1 (6 bases). Germline CDR1 MNHNS, CDR2 SASEGT. The V end was cut by 3 bases, the J end by 4 bases, with 10 bases between. The CDR3 consists of 14 residues. For the CDR3, the DNA is TGTGCCAGCAGTGACAGGGGTGATTACAATGAGCAGTTCTTC. It specifies CASSDRGDYNEQFF.

The rearrangement links TRBV6-6 to TRBJ2-3; possibly TRBD1 for D (6 bases). V was pared by 6 bases and J by 2 bases, with 18 bases between. Germline V gene lookup returns CDR1 MNHNY and CDR2 SVGAGI (reference sequence). The CDR3 sequence is 16 residues long. CDR3 amino acids: CASSNRDIGATDTQYF. In DNA, the CDR3 is TGTGCCAGCAGCAACCGGGACATCGGAGCCACAGATACGCAGTATTTT.

This clone came up a few times. The rearrangement uses TRBV4-3 and TRBJ1-2, with D uncertain. Germline V CDR1 and CDR2: LGHNA, YSLEER. V was shortened by 0 bases and J by 5 bases, with 10 bases between the two germline ends. This CDR3 has 14 amino acids. The CDR3 nucleotides read TGCGCCAGCAGCCAAGATTCGCGGGGATATGGCTACACCTTC. Translated: CASSQDSRGYGYTF.

The chain carries TRBV6-6 and TRBJ1-5, with 7 bases fitting TRBD1. The CDR3 sequence is 13 residues long. CDR1 and CDR2 (germline): MNHNY, SVGAGI (reference sequence). V trimming: 4 bases; J trimming: 6 bases; junction bases outside the gene matches: 3. The CDR3 DNA follows: TGTGCCAGCAGTTCCGCAGGGGGTCAGCCCCAGCATTTT. Translation: CASSSAGGQPQHF.

The rearrangement joins TRBV27 to TRBJ2-3; 10 bases are a match to TRBD1. The V gene's germline CDR1 is MNHEY and CDR2 SMNVEV (reference sequence). The CDR3 sequence is 16 residues long. The V and J ends lost 2 bases and 5 bases, in that order; junction bases with no gene match: 7. The DNA of the CDR3 is TGTGCCAGCAGTTTAGACCCGACAGGGGGCCGAGATACGCAGTATTTT. It codes for CASSLDPTGGRDTQYF.

The chain recombines TRBV9 with TRBJ1-2; no reliable D call. Trimming pared 4 bases from V and 4 bases from J, leaving 20 bases between. The germline V gene encodes CDR1 SGDLS and CDR2 YYNGEE. The CDR3 length is 16 residues. In DNA, the CDR3 is TGTGCCAGCAGCCCGGGGTCGGGAGGAGGCGGCTATGGCTACACCTTC. Encoded protein: CASSPGSGGGGYGYTF. The full variable domain, its missing parts supplied by reference TRBV9 and TRBJ1-2, is DSGVTQTPKHLITATGQRVTLRCSPRSGDLSVYWYQQSLDQGLQFLIQYYNGEERAKGNILERFSAQQFPDLHSELNLSSLELGDSALYFCASSPGSGGGGYGYTFGSGTRLTVV.

The chain has TRBV28 and TRBJ2-1; 8 bases are a match to TRBD2. In germline, CDR1 is MDHEN, CDR2 SYDVKM. This CDR3 region has 16 residues. V shed 5 bases and J 1 base; nucleotides not matched to a gene: 7. The CDR3 DNA reads TGTGCCAGCAGTACTAGCGGAATCGAGTCCTACAATGAGCAGTTCTTC. The encoded protein is CASSTSGIESYNEQFF.

This chain connects TRBV4-2 to TRBJ1-2, with D hard to call. Germline CDR1 LGHNA, CDR2 YNFKEQ. V dropped 0 bases and J dropped 5 bases, with 13 bases sitting between them. There are 15 residues in the CDR3. DNA for the CDR3: TGTGCCAGCAGCCAAGATTTGGGCAGCAGATATGGCTACACCTTC. Translated: CASSQDLGSRYGYTF.

The chain joins TRBV7-3 to TRBJ2-3, with 7 bases that match TRBD1. The CDR3 covers 15 residues. CDR1 and CDR2 (germline): SGHTA, FQGTGA. J gave up 3 bases and V 2 bases, and 5 bases lay outside the gene matches. The chain's CDR3 is CASSLRQGRTDTQYF. The CDR3 DNA sequence: TGTGCCAGCAGCTTACGACAGGGCCGGACAGATACGCAGTATTTT.

The chain carries TRBV7-2 and TRBJ2-7; the match to TRBD2 covers 11 bases. The CDR3 runs to 17 residues. Germline CDR1 and CDR2: SGHTA and FQGNSA. Unmatched junction bases numbered 9, after V lost 4 bases and J lost 1 base. The CDR3 is CASSYTAGTSGSYEQYF. CDR3 bases: TGTGCCAGCAGCTACACTGCCGGGACTAGCGGTTCCTACGAGCAGTACTTC.

This sequence joins TRBV6-1 and TRBJ1-5; the match to TRBD1 covers 9 bases. V shed 5 bases and J 2 bases; nucleotides not matched to a gene: 1. Germline V CDR1 and CDR2: MNHNS, SASEGT. This CDR3 spans 14 amino acids. DNA for the CDR3: TGTGCCAGCAGTACAGGGGGCGGCAATCAGCCCCAGCATTTT. It specifies CASSTGGGNQPQHF.

This chain uses TRBV14 with TRBJ2-3; TRBD2 aligns across 14 bases. Unmatched junction bases numbered 4, after V lost 4 bases and J lost 4 bases. Germline assignment: CDR1 SGHDN and CDR2 FVKESK. The CDR3 consists of 16 residues. The CDR3 here is CASSPGLAGVSDTQYF. The CDR3, as DNA: TGTGCCAGCAGCCCGGGACTAGCGGGGGTCTCAGATACGCAGTATTTT.

The chain joins TRBV28 to TRBJ1-2; D is possibly TRBD1 (5 bases). CDR1 MDHEN and CDR2 SYDVKM come from the germline V gene. This CDR3 comprises 14 residues. The V gene lost 8 bases and the J gene lost 4 bases, with 17 bases spanning the gap. This chain's CDR3 is CASQGGQRLYGYTF. In DNA, the CDR3 is TGTGCCAGCCAGGGTGGGCAGAGACTCTATGGCTACACCTTC.

The gene calls are TRBV9 and TRBJ2-1, with 10 bases matching TRBD2. V was clipped by 0 bases and J by 0 bases; unmatched bases: 3. The germline gives CDR1 SGDLS, CDR2 YYNGEE. This CDR3 has 17 residues. The CDR3 protein is CASSVDPSGGSYNEQFF. The CDR3 DNA reads TGTGCCAGCAGCGTAGATCCTAGCGGGGGCTCCTACAATGAGCAGTTCTTC.

The V and J genes are TRBV30 and TRBJ1-1, with unresolved D. CDR3 length: 15 amino acids. Germline CDR1 reads GTSNPN; CDR2 reads SVGIG (reference sequence). Trimming stripped 0 bases from V and 7 bases from J, with 18 bases between. In DNA form, the CDR3 reads TGTGCCTGGAGTGTAAGGAGGCCGTTTGGCCGTGAAGCTTTCTTT. This encodes CAWSVRRPFGREAFF.